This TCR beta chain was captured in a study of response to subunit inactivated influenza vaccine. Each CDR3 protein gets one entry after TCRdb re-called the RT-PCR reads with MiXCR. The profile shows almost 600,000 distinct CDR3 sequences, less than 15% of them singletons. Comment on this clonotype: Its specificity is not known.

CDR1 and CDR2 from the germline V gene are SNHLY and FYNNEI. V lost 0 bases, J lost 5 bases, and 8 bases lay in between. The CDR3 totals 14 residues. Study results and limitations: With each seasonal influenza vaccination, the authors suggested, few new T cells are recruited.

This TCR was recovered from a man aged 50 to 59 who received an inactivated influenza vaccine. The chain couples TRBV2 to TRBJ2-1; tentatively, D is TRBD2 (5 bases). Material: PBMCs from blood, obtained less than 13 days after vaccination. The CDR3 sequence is CASSEAGSDNEQFF. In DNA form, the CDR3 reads TGTGCCAGCAGTGAAGCGGGTAGCGACAATGAGCAGTTCTTC.